This T cell receptor beta chain was sequenced in a study of response to subunit inactivated influenza vaccine. Study findings and constraints: It was the authors' suggestion that each seasonal influenza vaccination recruits few new T cells.

The CDR3 has 15 residues. Trimming at V came to 6 bases and at J to 5 bases, leaving 7 bases not matched to a gene. As for this clonotype: What it binds is unknown.

TCRdb reanalysed the RT-PCR reads using MiXCR and keeps one entry per CDR3 protein. The profile shows some 180,000 distinct CDR3 sequences, approximately 9.2% of them singletons. The input for sequencing was non-naive T cells sorted from PBMCs, taken on the day of vaccination. The TCR sequence derives from a middle-aged man who received an inactivated influenza vaccine. The V gene is TRBV12-3 or TRBV12-4, the J gene TRBJ2-1; 10 bases agree with TRBD2. In DNA form, the CDR3 reads TGTGCCAGCAGAGAAAGCGGGGGGGCCCACAATGAGCAGTTCTTC. Amino acids: CASRESGGAHNEQFF.